This T cell receptor (beta chain) was sequenced for a study of blood T cells in healthy people across ages. Alongside a J-beta primer mix, a sample-barcoded 5' primer served in a second PCR lasting 7 to 11 cycles. TCRdb re-called the 5' RACE reads through MiXCR, storing one row per CDR3 protein. The sample has about 1.4 million distinct CDR3 sequences, around 55% seen once. Details on this clonotype: Its antigen is undetermined.

General study points: In older individuals, TCR beta diversity per million T cells was lower, falling roughly linearly with age. More naive CD4+ cells and higher diversity marked long-lived donors relative to aged donors.

With 6 bases removed from V and 10 bases from J, the gap between germline ends came to 16 bases. The CDR3 spans 13 residues. From germline, CDR1 is MNHEY and CDR2 SVGAGI. Input material: blood. The sequence came from a young man in good health. This chain links TRBV6-5 with TRBJ2-1, with TRBD1 as a possible D gene (5 bases). CDR3 coding DNA: TGTGCCAGCAGAGACACCTCCTCAGGGGAGCAGTTCTTC. It translates to CASRDTSSGEQFF.